The clone carrying this T cell receptor (beta chain) was observed at least ten times. Its antigen remains unknown. This record comes from a study of CD8 T cells in ankylosing spondylitis. Study results and caveats: Seemingly distinctive of ankylosing spondylitis blood was a TCR beta motif formed by eight highly homologous variants. In ankylosing spondylitis patients, matched synovial fluid reportedly showed significant enrichment of disease-linked clones.

One entry per CDR3 protein results from TCRdb running MiXCR on the 5' RACE reads. The table shows some 220,000 distinct CDR3 sequences, with approximately 10% occurring only once. CDR3 length: 16 residues. The germline V gene has CDR1 MRHNA and CDR2 SNTAGT. Trimming took 3 bases from V and 5 from J; bases not matched to a gene: 4. The receptor's source is a male donor with ankylosing spondylitis or in good health (not recorded which). The material sequenced was blood, either unsorted or a sorted T cell fraction (not recorded which). J is TRBJ2-1 and V is TRBV6-4, with 13 nucleotides matching TRBD2. The CDR3 bases are TGTGCCAGCAGTGAACTAGCGGGGGGGCCCAACAATGAGCAGTTCTTC. This gives the protein CASSELAGGPNNEQFF.